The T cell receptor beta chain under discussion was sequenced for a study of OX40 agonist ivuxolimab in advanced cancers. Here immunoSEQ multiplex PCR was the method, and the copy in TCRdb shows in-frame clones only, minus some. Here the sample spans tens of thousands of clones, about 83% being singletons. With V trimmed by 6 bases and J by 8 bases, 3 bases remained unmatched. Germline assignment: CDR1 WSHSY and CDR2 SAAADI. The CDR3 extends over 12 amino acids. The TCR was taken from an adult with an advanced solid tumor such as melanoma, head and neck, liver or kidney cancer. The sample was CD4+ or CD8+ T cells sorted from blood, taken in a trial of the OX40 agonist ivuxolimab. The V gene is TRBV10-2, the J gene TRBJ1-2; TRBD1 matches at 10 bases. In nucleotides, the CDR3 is TGCGCCAGCAGAGACAGGGGGCAGGGCTACACCTTC. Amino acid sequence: CASRDRGQGYTF.